The sample holds many counts of the clone carrying this TCR beta chain. This entry comes from a study of blood T cells in healthy people across ages. PCR was performed a second time for roughly 7 to 12 cycles using a sample-barcoded 5' primer and a J-beta primer mix. Researchers report that a template-switch adaptor with 12 random nucleotides tagged each cDNA molecule. Each CDR3 protein is one row after TCRdb ran MiXCR on the 5' RACE reads. This table holds fewer than 800,000 distinct CDR3 sequences, approximately 30% found once. The CDR3 loop spans 12 amino acids. Germline V lookup: CDR1 DFQATT, CDR2 SNEGSKA (reference sequence). V lost 5 bases and J lost 5, with 12 bases in between.

Sequencing was carried out using blood. The rearrangement joins TRBV20-1 to TRBJ1-2, with a weak D call TRBD1 (5 bases). The sequence derives from a woman aged 80 or over in good health. The CDR3 loop reads CSALDRPYGYTF. The CDR3 bases are TGCAGTGCTTTAGACAGACCTTATGGCTACACCTTC.